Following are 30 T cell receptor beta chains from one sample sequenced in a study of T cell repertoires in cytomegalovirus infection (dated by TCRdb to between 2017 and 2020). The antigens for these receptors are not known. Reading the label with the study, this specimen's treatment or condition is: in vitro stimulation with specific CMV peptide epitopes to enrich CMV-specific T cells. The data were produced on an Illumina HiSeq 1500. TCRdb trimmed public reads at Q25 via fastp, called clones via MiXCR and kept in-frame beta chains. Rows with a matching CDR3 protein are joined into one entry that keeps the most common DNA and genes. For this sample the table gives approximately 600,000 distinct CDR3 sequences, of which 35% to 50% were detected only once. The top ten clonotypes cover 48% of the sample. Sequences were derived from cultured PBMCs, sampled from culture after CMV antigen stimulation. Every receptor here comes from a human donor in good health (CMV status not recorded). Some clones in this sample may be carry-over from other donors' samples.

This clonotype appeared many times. Here the CDR3 DNA reads TGTGCCAGCAGCTCGGGACTAGCGGGGGGATCGGATACGCAGTATTTT. This translates into CASSSGLAGGSDTQYF. The chain uses TRBV7-2 and TRBJ2-3; 15 bases align to TRBD2. Germline trimming cut 4 bases from V and 6 bases from J; bases unmatched to any gene: 5. Germline loops: CDR1 SGHTA, CDR2 FQGNSA. CDR3 length equals 16 residues. The full variable domain, in which reference TRBV7-2 and TRBJ2-3 provide the parts outside the CDR3, is GAGVSQSPSNKVTEKGKDVELRCDPISGHTALYWYRQSLGQGLEFLIYFQGNSAPDKSGLPSDRFSAERTGGSVSTLTIQRTQQEDSAVYLCASSSGLAGGSDTQYFGPGTRLTVL.

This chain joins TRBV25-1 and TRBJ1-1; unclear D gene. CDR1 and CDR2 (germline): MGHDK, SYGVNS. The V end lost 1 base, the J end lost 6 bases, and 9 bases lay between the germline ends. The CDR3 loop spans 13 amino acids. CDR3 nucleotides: TGTGCCAGCAGTGAATTCTCCCGGGCTGAAGCTTTCTTT. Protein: CASSEFSRAEAFF.

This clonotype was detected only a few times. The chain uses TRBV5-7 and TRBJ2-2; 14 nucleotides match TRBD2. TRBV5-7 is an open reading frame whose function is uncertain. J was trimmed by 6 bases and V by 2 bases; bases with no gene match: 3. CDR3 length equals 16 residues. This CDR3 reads CASSLGTSGSPGELFF. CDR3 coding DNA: TGTGCCAGCAGCTTAGGGACTAGCGGGAGCCCCGGGGAGCTGTTTTTT.

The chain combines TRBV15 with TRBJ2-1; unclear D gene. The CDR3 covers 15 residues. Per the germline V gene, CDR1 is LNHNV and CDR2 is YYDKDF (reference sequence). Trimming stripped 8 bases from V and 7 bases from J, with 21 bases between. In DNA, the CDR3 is TGTGCCACCCTTCCCGGAGATGGCTTAGGTAATGAGCAGTTCTTC. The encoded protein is CATLPGDGLGNEQFF.

In nucleotides, the CDR3 is TGCGCCAGCAGCTTGGCTCTACAGGGGGCGGTAAATTCACCCCTCCACTTT. It is translated as CASSLALQGAVNSPLHF. V usage is TRBV5-1 and J usage is TRBJ1-6, with 9 bases fitting TRBD1. V shed 0 bases and J 7 bases; nucleotides not matched to a gene: 8. The CDR3 spans 17 residues. CDR1 and CDR2 (germline): SGHRS, YFSETQ.

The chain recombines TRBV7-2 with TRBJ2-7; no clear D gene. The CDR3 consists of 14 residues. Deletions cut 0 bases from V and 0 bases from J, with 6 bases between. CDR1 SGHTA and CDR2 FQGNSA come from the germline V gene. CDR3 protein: CASSLAAYSYEQYF. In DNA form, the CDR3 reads TGTGCCAGCAGCTTAGCTGCGTACTCCTACGAGCAGTACTTC. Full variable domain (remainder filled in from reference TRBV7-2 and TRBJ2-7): GAGVSQSPSNKVTEKGKDVELRCDPISGHTALYWYRQSLGQGLEFLIYFQGNSAPDKSGLPSDRFSAERTGGSVSTLTIQRTQQEDSAVYLCASSLAAYSYEQYFGPGTRLTVT.

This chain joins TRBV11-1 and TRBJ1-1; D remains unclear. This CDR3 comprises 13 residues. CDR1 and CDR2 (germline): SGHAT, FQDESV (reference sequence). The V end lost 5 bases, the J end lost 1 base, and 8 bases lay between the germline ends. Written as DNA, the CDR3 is TGTGCCAGCAGCCACGGGTCGAACACTGAAGCTTTCTTT. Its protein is CASSHGSNTEAFF.

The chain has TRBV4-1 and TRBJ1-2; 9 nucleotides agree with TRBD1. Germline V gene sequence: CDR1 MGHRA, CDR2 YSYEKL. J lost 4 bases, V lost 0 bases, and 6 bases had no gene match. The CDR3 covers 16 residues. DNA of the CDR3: TGCGCCAGCAGCCAAGAGGGGACAGGGCCTCTCTATGGCTACACCTTC. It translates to CASSQEGTGPLYGYTF.

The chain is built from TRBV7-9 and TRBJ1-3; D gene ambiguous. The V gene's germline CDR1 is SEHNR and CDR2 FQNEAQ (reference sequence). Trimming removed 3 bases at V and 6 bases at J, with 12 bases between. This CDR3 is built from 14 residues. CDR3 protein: CASSFHDGQNTIYF. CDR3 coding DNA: TGTGCCAGCAGCTTTCACGACGGTCAAAACACCATATATTTT. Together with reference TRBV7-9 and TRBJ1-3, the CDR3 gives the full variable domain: DTGVSQNPRHKITKRGQNVTFRCDPISEHNRLYWYRQTLGQGPEFLTYFQNEAQLEKSRLLSDRFSAERPKGSFSTLEIQRTEQGDSAMYLCASSFHDGQNTIYFGEGSWLTVV.

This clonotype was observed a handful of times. CDR3 coding DNA: TGTGCCAGCAGCTTATTGCAGGGGGCGGTTGGCAATGAGCAGTTCTTC. Residues: CASSLLQGAVGNEQFF. The chain couples TRBV11-2 to TRBJ2-1; 8 bases are shared with TRBD1. The V gene's germline CDR1 is SGHAT and CDR2 FQNNGV. Germline trimming cut 2 bases from V and 6 bases from J; bases unmatched to any gene: 9. The CDR3 runs to 16 residues.

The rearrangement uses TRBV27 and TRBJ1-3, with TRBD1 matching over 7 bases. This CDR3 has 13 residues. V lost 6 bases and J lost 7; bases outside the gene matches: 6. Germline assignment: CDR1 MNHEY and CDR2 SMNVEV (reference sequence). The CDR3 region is CASSRGGGNTIYF. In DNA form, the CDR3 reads TGTGCCAGCAGCCGAGGGGGCGGGAACACCATATATTTT.

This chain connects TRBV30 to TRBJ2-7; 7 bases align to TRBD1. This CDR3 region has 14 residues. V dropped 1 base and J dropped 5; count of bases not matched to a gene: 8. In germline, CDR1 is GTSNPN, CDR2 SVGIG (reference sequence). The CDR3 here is CAWSDYRGDHEQYF. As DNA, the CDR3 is TGTGCCTGGAGTGACTACAGGGGAGACCACGAGCAGTACTTC.

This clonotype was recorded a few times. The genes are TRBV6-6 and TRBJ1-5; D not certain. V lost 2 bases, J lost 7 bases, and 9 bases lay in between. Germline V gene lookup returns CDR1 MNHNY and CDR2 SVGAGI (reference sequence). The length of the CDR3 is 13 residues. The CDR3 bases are TGTGCCAGCAGTTACCGGGGAGGACAGCCCCAGCATTTT. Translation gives CASSYRGGQPQHF.

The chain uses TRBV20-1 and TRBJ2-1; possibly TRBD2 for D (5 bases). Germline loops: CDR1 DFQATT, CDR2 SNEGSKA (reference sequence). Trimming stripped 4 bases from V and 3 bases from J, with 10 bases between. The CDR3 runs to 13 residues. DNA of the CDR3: TGCAGTGCTACGAGCGGATTCTACAATGAGCAGTTCTTC. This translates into CSATSGFYNEQFF.

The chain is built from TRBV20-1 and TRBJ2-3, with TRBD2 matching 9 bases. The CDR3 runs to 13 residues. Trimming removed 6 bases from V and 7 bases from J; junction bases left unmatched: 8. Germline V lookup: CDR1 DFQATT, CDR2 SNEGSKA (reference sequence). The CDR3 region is CSASGLARHTQYF. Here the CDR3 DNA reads TGCAGTGCATCGGGACTAGCTCGACATACGCAGTATTTT.

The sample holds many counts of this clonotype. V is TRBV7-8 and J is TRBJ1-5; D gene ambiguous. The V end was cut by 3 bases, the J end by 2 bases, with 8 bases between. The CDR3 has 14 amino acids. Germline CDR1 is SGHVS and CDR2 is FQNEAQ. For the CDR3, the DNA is TGTGCCAGCAGCTTTTCTGCGGGCAATCAGCCCCAGCATTTT. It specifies CASSFSAGNQPQHF.

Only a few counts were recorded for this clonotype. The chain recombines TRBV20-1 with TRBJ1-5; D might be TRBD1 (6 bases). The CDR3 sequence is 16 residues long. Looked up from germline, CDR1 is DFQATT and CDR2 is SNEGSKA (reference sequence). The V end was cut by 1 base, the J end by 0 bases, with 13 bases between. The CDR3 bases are TGCAGTGCTAGAGGCAGGGGCTGGGGTAGCAATCAGCCCCAGCATTTT. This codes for CSARGRGWGSNQPQHF.

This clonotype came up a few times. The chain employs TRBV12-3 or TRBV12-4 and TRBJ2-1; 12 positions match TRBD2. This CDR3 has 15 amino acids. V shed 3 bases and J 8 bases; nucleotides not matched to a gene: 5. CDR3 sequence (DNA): TGTGCCAGCAGTTTCTCTAGCGGGAGGGCCGATGAGCAGTTCTTC. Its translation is CASSFSSGRADEQFF.

In DNA, the CDR3 is TGTGCCAGCAGCTTAGGCAGGGGGCTTCCACCCCTCCACTTT. It translates to CASSLGRGLPPLHF. The chain links TRBV7-6 to TRBJ1-6; TRBD1 agrees at 8 bases. CDR3 length equals 14 residues. Unmatched junction bases numbered 4, after V lost 1 base and J lost 11 bases. The germline V gene has CDR1 SGHVS and CDR2 FNYEAQ.

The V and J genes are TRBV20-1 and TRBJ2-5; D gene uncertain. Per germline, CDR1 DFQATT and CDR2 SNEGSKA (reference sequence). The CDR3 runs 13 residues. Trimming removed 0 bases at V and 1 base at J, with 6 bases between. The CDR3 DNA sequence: TGCAGTGCTAGAGAAACAGCCCAAGAGACCCAGTACTTC. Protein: CSARETAQETQYF.

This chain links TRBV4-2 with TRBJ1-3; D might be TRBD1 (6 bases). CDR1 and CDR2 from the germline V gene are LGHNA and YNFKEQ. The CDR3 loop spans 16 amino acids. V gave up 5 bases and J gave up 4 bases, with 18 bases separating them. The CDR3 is CASSSYRDLRGNTIYF. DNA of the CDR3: TGTGCCAGCAGCTCATACAGGGATTTGAGAGGAAACACCATATATTTT.

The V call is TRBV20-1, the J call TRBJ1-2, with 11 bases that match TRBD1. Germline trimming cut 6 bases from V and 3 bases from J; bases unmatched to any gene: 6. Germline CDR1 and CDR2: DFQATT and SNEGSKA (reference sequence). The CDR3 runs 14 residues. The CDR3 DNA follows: TGCAGTGCAGACCCGGGACAGGGGGACTATGGCTACACCTTC. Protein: CSADPGQGDYGYTF.

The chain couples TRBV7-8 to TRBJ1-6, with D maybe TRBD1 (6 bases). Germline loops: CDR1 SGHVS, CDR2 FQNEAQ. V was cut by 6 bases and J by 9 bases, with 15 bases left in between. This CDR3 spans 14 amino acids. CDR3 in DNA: TGTGCCAGCAGTTGGGACACTGAGGTTTCACCCCTCCACTTT. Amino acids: CASSWDTEVSPLHF.

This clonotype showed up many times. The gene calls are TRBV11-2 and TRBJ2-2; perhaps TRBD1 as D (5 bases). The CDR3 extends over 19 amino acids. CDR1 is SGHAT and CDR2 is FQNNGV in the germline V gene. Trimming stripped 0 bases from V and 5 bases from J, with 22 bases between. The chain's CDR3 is CASSLDRPGRLERTGELFF. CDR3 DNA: TGTGCCAGCAGCTTAGATCGACCAGGGCGGTTGGAACGGACCGGGGAGCTGTTTTTT.

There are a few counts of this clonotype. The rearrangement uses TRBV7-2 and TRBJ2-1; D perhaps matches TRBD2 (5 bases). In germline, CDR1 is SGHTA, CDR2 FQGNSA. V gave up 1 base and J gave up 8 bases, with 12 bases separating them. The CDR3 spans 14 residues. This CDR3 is CASSLGPGRDEQFF. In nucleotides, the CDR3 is TGTGCCAGCAGCTTAGGTCCGGGGAGAGATGAGCAGTTCTTC.

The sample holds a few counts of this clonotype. The chain's CDR3 is CASSIDWRDLYGYTF. The CDR3 DNA follows: TGTGCCAGTAGTATAGATTGGAGGGACCTCTATGGCTACACCTTC. J is TRBJ1-2 and V is TRBV19, with D possibly matching TRBD1 (5 bases). The germline V gene encodes CDR1 LNHDA and CDR2 SQIVND (reference sequence). V lost 0 bases to trimming and J lost 4 bases, with 12 bases between them. This CDR3 comprises 15 residues. The full variable domain, rest sourced from reference TRBV19 and TRBJ1-2, is DGGITQSPKYLFRKEGQNVTLSCEQNLNHDAMYWYRQDPGQGLRLIYYSQIVNDFQKGDIAEGYSVSREKKESFPLTVTSAQKNPTAFYLCASSIDWRDLYGYTFGSGTRLTVV.

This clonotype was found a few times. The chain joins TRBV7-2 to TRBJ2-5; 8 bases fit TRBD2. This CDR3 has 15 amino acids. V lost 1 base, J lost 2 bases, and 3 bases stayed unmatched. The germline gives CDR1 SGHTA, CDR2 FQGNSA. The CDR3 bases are TGTGCCAGCAGCTTAGACCTAGCGGGTCAAGAGACCCAGTACTTC. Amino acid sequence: CASSLDLAGQETQYF. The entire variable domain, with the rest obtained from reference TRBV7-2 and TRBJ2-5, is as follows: GAGVSQSPSNKVTEKGKDVELRCDPISGHTALYWYRQSLGQGLEFLIYFQGNSAPDKSGLPSDRFSAERTGGSVSTLTIQRTQQEDSAVYLCASSLDLAGQETQYFGPGTRLLVL.

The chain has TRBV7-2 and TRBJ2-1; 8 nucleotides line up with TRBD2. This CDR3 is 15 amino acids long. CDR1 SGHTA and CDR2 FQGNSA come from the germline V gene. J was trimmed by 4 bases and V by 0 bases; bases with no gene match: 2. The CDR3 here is CASSLAGTRYNEQFF. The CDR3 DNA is TGTGCCAGCAGCTTAGCAGGGACTAGGTACAATGAGCAGTTCTTC.

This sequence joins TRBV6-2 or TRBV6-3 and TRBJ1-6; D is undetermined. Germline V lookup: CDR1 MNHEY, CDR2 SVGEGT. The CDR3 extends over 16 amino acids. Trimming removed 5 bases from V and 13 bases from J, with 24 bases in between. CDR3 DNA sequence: TGTGCCAGCAGTGGACGCGGGATCCTCGTCTTGGCGCCCCTCCACTTT. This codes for CASSGRGILVLAPLHF.

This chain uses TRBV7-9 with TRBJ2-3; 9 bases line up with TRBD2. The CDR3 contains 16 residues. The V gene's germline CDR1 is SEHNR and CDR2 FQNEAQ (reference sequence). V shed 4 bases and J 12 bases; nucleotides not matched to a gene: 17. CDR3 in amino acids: CASSYWYSGSGNSQYF. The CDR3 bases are TGTGCCAGCAGCTACTGGTATAGCGGGAGCGGTAATTCCCAGTATTTT.